The next 32 T cell receptor beta chains were all read from a single sample in a study of CD8 T cells in Susac syndrome. The RNA input was about 0.5 to 1 ug, and it was reverse transcribed with random hexamers. From the immunoSEQ multiplex PCR reads, TCRdb called clonotypes with MiXCR, one entry per CDR3 protein. The sample has some 110,000 distinct CDR3 sequences, approximately 95% seen once; the top ten hold 0.25% to 0.35%. Sequencing was done on a sample of CD8+ T cells from PBMCs. The source of these receptors is a human donor with multiple sclerosis.

This chain connects TRBV28 to TRBJ1-2, with 10 bases that match TRBD1. The V gene's germline CDR1 is MDHEN and CDR2 SYDVKM. V was clipped by 7 bases and J by 3 bases; unmatched bases: 5. The length of the CDR3 is 14 residues. The CDR3 DNA sequence: TGTGCCAGCAAGAGGACAGGGGGTGACTATGGCTACACCTTC. It encodes CASKRTGGDYGYTF.

The chain joins TRBV3-1 to TRBJ2-1; D call uncertain. Germline CDR1 is LGHDT and CDR2 is YNNKEL (reference sequence). Trimming pared 0 bases from V and 5 bases from J, leaving 11 bases between. CDR3 length: 15 residues. The CDR3 is CASSQDRNRDNEQFF. The CDR3 DNA reads TGTGCCAGCAGCCAAGATAGGAACCGGGACAATGAGCAGTTCTTC.

The CDR3 region is CSALKATSTDTQYF. Here the CDR3 DNA reads TGCAGTGCCTTGAAGGCGACTAGCACAGATACGCAGTATTTT. V gene TRBV20-1 combines with J gene TRBJ2-3; D remains unclear. The CDR3 is 14 residues long. V was trimmed by 6 bases and J by 0 bases, leaving 13 bases between them. Germline-derived CDR1 and CDR2 are DFQATT and SNEGSKA (reference sequence).

The chain has TRBV11-1 and TRBJ2-1; 15 bases match TRBD2. Germline trimming cut 4 bases from V and 3 bases from J; bases unmatched to any gene: 13. The CDR3 totals 20 residues. Germline loops: CDR1 SGHAT, CDR2 FQDESV (reference sequence). The CDR3 sequence: CASSYPAGTSGGPIYNEQFF. CDR3 in DNA: TGTGCCAGCAGCTACCCCGCCGGGACTAGCGGGGGGCCGATCTACAATGAGCAGTTCTTC.

This chain uses TRBV20-1 with TRBJ2-2; 7 positions agree with TRBD1. J lost 0 bases, V lost 3 bases, and 7 bases had no gene match. CDR3 length: 16 amino acids. Germline CDR1 is DFQATT and CDR2 is SNEGSKA (reference sequence). CDR3 residues: CSASKGQFANTGELFF. The CDR3, as DNA: TGCAGTGCTAGTAAGGGACAGTTCGCGAACACCGGGGAGCTGTTTTTT.

The chain links TRBV14 to TRBJ2-7; D not certain. The CDR3 totals 11 residues. V lost 11 bases, J lost 0 bases, and 8 bases lay in between. The germline gives CDR1 SGHDN, CDR2 FVKESK. The CDR3 loop reads CASGSSYEQYF. The CDR3 region has the DNA TGTGCCTCTGGCTCCTCCTACGAGCAGTACTTC. The full variable domain, in which reference TRBV14 and TRBJ2-7 provide the parts outside the CDR3, is EAGVTQFPSHSVIEKGQTVTLRCDPISGHDNLYWYRRVMGKEIKFLLHFVKESKQDESGMPNNRFLAERTGGTYSTLKVQPAELEDSGVYFCASGSSYEQYFGPGTRLTVT.

CDR3 residues: CSARDGYEVAGFGDTQYF. Written as DNA, the CDR3 is TGCAGTGCTAGAGATGGGTATGAGGTAGCGGGATTTGGAGATACGCAGTATTTT. The V call is TRBV20-1, the J call TRBJ2-3; the match to TRBD2 covers 8 bases. Germline assignment: CDR1 DFQATT and CDR2 SNEGSKA (reference sequence). V lost 0 bases to trimming and J lost 5 bases; unmatched junction nucleotides: 16. This CDR3 has 18 residues.

The chain carries TRBV5-1 and TRBJ1-4, with unresolved D. Germline lookup yields CDR1 SGHRS and CDR2 YFSETQ. The CDR3 extends over 15 amino acids. V lost 0 bases and J lost 0, with 6 bases in between. CDR3 in DNA: TGCGCCAGCAGCTTGGGACGGTCAACTAATGAAAAACTGTTTTTT. Its protein is CASSLGRSTNEKLFF.

The chain uses TRBV29-1 and TRBJ1-2; D is unresolved. Deletions cut 0 bases from V and 9 bases from J, with 14 bases between. This CDR3 has 13 amino acids. In germline, CDR1 is SQVTM, CDR2 ANQGSEA. The CDR3 sequence is CSVEEDQLTRYTF. The CDR3 DNA reads TGCAGCGTTGAAGAGGATCAACTAACACGCTACACCTTC.

The chain couples TRBV29-1 to TRBJ2-1; tentative D call: TRBD2 (5 bases). This CDR3 comprises 14 residues. CDR1 and CDR2 (germline): SQVTM, ANQGSEA. Trimming cost V 6 bases and J 3 bases, with 15 bases left between them. The CDR3 region is CSVLRADVYNEQFF. The CDR3, as DNA: TGCAGCGTACTTAGAGCGGATGTCTACAATGAGCAGTTCTTC.

The chain is built from TRBV9 and TRBJ1-1; 7 bases map to TRBD1. Germline loops: CDR1 SGDLS, CDR2 YYNGEE. The length of the CDR3 is 13 residues. V was clipped by 0 bases and J by 11 bases; unmatched bases: 7. The CDR3: CASSVEGQGDAFF. The DNA for the CDR3 is TGTGCCAGCAGCGTAGAGGGTCAGGGGGATGCTTTCTTT.

Only one count was recorded for this clonotype. The chain recombines TRBV2 with TRBJ2-4; no definite D call. CDR1 and CDR2 (germline): SNHLY, FYNNEI. The CDR3 runs to 16 residues. V was pared by 0 bases and J by 8 bases, with 17 bases between. CDR3 sequence: CASSEAAAQPRDIQYF. The DNA for the CDR3 is TGTGCCAGCAGTGAAGCGGCAGCCCAACCCCGGGACATTCAGTACTTC.

This clonotype was detected a few times. J is TRBJ2-7 and V is TRBV5-7, with 7 bases fitting TRBD1. TRBV5-7 is placed among ORFs of uncertain function. The CDR3 contains 15 residues. The junction had 9 bases not matched to a gene; V was cut back by 4 bases and J by 2 bases. Here the CDR3 DNA reads TGTGCCAGCAGCCTGGTCTGCAGGGGGACCTACGAGCAGTACGTC. The encoded protein is CASSLVCRGTYEQYV.

This chain links TRBV28 with TRBJ2-3; a possible D gene is TRBD2 (5 bases). Trimming shortened V by 2 bases and J by 4 bases, and 19 bases separated the two germline ends. CDR3 length: 17 amino acids. Germline loops: CDR1 MDHEN, CDR2 SYDVKM. This chain's CDR3 is CASSLTMLVWRADTQYF. The CDR3 coding sequence is TGTGCCAGCAGTTTAACCATGCTCGTTTGGCGGGCAGATACGCAGTATTTT.

V gene TRBV6-5 combines with J gene TRBJ1-2, with D perhaps TRBD1 (5 bases). V lost 0 bases, J lost 3 bases, and 11 bases lay in between. The CDR3 is 15 residues long. Germline assignment: CDR1 MNHEY and CDR2 SVGAGI. The CDR3: CASSYSDGDDYGYTF. The CDR3 DNA is TGTGCCAGCAGTTACTCGGATGGGGACGACTATGGCTACACCTTC.

The genes are TRBV13 and TRBJ2-1, with no clear D. Germline loops: CDR1 PRHDT, CDR2 FYEKMQ (reference sequence). V shed 5 bases and J shed 13 bases, with 12 bases lying between them. The CDR3 extends over 11 amino acids. CDR3 protein: CASSADTDQFF. CDR3 nucleotides: TGTGCCAGCAGCGCAGACACGGACCAGTTCTTC. The variable domain in full, completed from reference TRBV13 and TRBJ2-1, reads AAGVIQSPRHLIKEKRETATLKCYPIPRHDTVYWYQQGPGQDPQFLISFYEKMQSDKGSIPDRFSAQQFSDYHSELNMSSLELGDSALYFCASSADTDQFFGPGTRLTVL.

The chain joins TRBV29-1 to TRBJ2-7; 8 positions agree with TRBD2. Germline assignment: CDR1 SQVTM and CDR2 ANQGSEA. The junction had 6 bases not matched to a gene; V was cut back by 4 bases and J by 1 base. The CDR3 length is 14 residues. The CDR3 bases are TGCAGCGTTGTGGAGCGGGAGCGGTCCTACGAGCAGTACGTC. Translated, it gives CSVVERERSYEQYV.

The V call is TRBV4-1, the J call TRBJ2-2, with 11 bases identical to TRBD1. This CDR3 has 16 amino acids. Germline V gene lookup returns CDR1 MGHRA and CDR2 YSYEKL. V lost 0 bases and J lost 5; bases outside the gene matches: 2. The CDR3 loop is CASSQEGTGGTGELFF. The DNA of the CDR3 is TGCGCCAGCAGCCAAGAGGGGACAGGGGGGACCGGGGAGCTGTTTTTT.

The chain has TRBV5-1 and TRBJ2-3; the D gene is possibly TRBD1 (6 bases). Germline CDR1 and CDR2: SGHRS and YFSETQ. V was trimmed by 4 bases and J by 0 bases, leaving 18 bases between them. This CDR3 is built from 17 residues. The CDR3 protein is CASSARTVLTSTDTQYF. The DNA of the CDR3 is TGCGCCAGCAGCGCCAGGACAGTACTAACTAGCACAGATACGCAGTATTTT.

This clonotype showed up just once. The chain recombines TRBV28 with TRBJ2-7; the D gene is possibly TRBD1 (7 bases). The CDR3 has 14 amino acids. V was clipped by 6 bases and J by 7 bases, with 19 bases between them. Per germline, CDR1 MDHEN and CDR2 SYDVKM. CDR3 in DNA: TGTGCCAGCAGCATAGACAGGGAGGTTTTGGAGCAGTACTTC. It translates to CASSIDREVLEQYF. Combining the CDR3 with reference TRBV28 and TRBJ2-7 gives the whole variable domain DVKVTQSSRYLVKRTGEKVFLECVQDMDHENMFWYRQDPGLGLRLIYFSYDVKMKEKGDIPEGYSVSREKKERFSLILESASTNQTSMYLCASSIDREVLEQYFGPGTRLTVT.

V is TRBV27 and J is TRBJ2-1; 10 positions agree with TRBD1. The V gene end was trimmed by 2 bases and the J gene end by 6 bases; junction bases not matched to a gene: 13. The germline V gene encodes CDR1 MNHEY and CDR2 SMNVEV (reference sequence). The CDR3 loop spans 18 amino acids. The CDR3 bases are TGTGCCAGCAGTTTACCCTCCAACCGGGACAGGGGCCGCAATGAGCAGTTCTTC. Encoded protein: CASSLPSNRDRGRNEQFF.

This clonotype was observed once. This sequence joins TRBV6-6 and TRBJ2-3, with D unresolved. The germline gives CDR1 MNHNY, CDR2 SVGAGI (reference sequence). Trimming took 2 bases from V and 6 from J, leaving 12 bases between them. The CDR3 has 14 amino acids. The CDR3 DNA sequence: TGTGCCAGCAGTTACGCCAAAAATGCCGATACGCAGTATTTT. It encodes CASSYAKNADTQYF.

This chain links TRBV11-3 with TRBJ2-7, with D uncertain. The germline V and J ends were trimmed by 5 bases and 2 bases, with 13 bases remaining between them. The CDR3 sequence is 14 residues long. Germline V CDR1 and CDR2: SGHNT, YENEEA. The CDR3, as DNA: TGTGCCAGCAGCCCGAGACCGGGCCCCTACGAGCAGTACGTC. This codes for CASSPRPGPYEQYV.

The rearrangement uses TRBV7-9 and TRBJ2-1; possibly TRBD2 for D (5 bases). Trimming stripped 5 bases from V and 2 bases from J, with 13 bases between. The CDR3 loop spans 15 amino acids. Germline CDR1 and CDR2: SEHNR and FQNEAQ (reference sequence). In nucleotides, the CDR3 is TGTGCCAGCAGCGGACCGGGGAACGCCTACAATGAGCAGTTCTTC. Protein sequence: CASSGPGNAYNEQFF.

The rearrangement links TRBV27 to TRBJ2-5; 8 nucleotides align to TRBD1. The ends lost 0 bases at V and 5 bases at J; junction bases unmatched: 8. CDR1 is MNHEY, CDR2 SMNVEV, per germline (reference sequence). The CDR3 contains 16 residues. The CDR3 DNA sequence: TGTGCCAGCAGTTTATCGGACAGGGAGTTTGTTGAGACCCAGTACTTC. Amino acid sequence: CASSLSDREFVETQYF.

This clonotype appeared a single time. The rearrangement links TRBV10-3 to TRBJ2-1; a possible D gene is TRBD1 (6 bases). Germline V CDR1 and CDR2: ENHRY, SYGVKD. V shed 10 bases and J shed 4 bases, with 11 bases lying between them. CDR3 size: 12 residues. The CDR3 coding sequence is TGTGCCACGACAGGATCTTACAATGAGCAGTTCTTC. Translation: CATTGSYNEQFF.

This sequence joins TRBV9 and TRBJ1-2; 9 bases map to TRBD1. The V segment lost 4 bases and the J segment 4 bases; nucleotides outside the gene matches: 5. Germline loops: CDR1 SGDLS, CDR2 YYNGEE. The CDR3 sequence is 14 residues long. This chain's CDR3 is CASSRTGAAYGYTF. As DNA, the CDR3 is TGTGCCAGCAGCCGGACAGGGGCTGCCTATGGCTACACCTTC.

This clonotype was seen a few times. The chain is built from TRBV6-9 and TRBJ2-7, with TRBD2 matching over 11 bases. The germline V gene has CDR1 MNHGY and CDR2 SVAAGI. This CDR3 comprises 16 residues. The ends lost 2 bases at V and 3 bases at J; junction bases unmatched: 6. The DNA for the CDR3 is TGTGCCAGCAGTTATCCGAACACTAGCGGGGGCTACGAGCAGTACGTC. Translating it yields CASSYPNTSGGYEQYV.

The V gene is TRBV6-5, the J gene TRBJ2-2, with 7 bases lining up with TRBD1. Germline loops: CDR1 MNHEY, CDR2 SVGAGI. Trimming cost V 2 bases and J 2 bases; bases outside gene matches: 8. The CDR3 is 17 residues long. The CDR3 is CASSYTGQIINTGELFF. The CDR3 DNA is TGTGCCAGCAGTTACACGGGACAGATTATCAACACCGGGGAGCTGTTTTTT.

The J gene is TRBJ2-7, the V gene TRBV5-1; D call uncertain. V shed 5 bases and J shed 0 bases, with 21 bases lying between them. CDR3 length: 17 amino acids. Germline loops: CDR1 SGHRS, CDR2 YFSETQ. The CDR3 nucleotides read TGCGCCAGCAGAGTTCCCCAGGTAGGGCCGGGCTCCTACGAGCAGTACTTC. Translation: CASRVPQVGPGSYEQYF.

The chain combines TRBV12-3 or TRBV12-4 with TRBJ1-1; D gene unclear. This CDR3 comprises 14 residues. V was cut by 7 bases and J by 3 bases, with 15 bases left in between. As DNA, the CDR3 is TGTGCCAGCACTATCAAGGAAGGTGACACTGAAGCTTTCTTT. This translates into CASTIKEGDTEAFF.

This clonotype was detected only a few times. The chain is built from TRBV24-1 and TRBJ2-7; no clear D gene. Germline V lookup: CDR1 KGHDR, CDR2 SFDVKD. V was trimmed by 10 bases and J by 6 bases, leaving 18 bases between them. CDR3 length equals 13 residues. CDR3 protein: CATLDRPTCEQYV. CDR3 bases: TGTGCCACGCTGGACCGACCTACTTGCGAGCAGTACGTC.